Below are 10 T cell receptor beta chains sequenced from a single sample in a study of blood T cell repertoires in COVID-19. The repertoire was sequenced with immunoSEQ multiplex PCR; TCRdb's copy has only in-frame clones and lacks some. The sample records tens of thousands of clones, 85% to 90% being singletons. The specimen sequenced was peripheral blood. These receptors were collected from a woman older than 75 in a cohort sampled during active or convalescent COVID-19.

V usage is TRBV6-5 and J usage is TRBJ2-3; 8 bases are shared with TRBD1. CDR3 length: 14 residues. Germline assignment: CDR1 MNHEY and CDR2 SVGAGI. V trimming: 7 bases; J trimming: 6 bases; junction bases outside the gene matches: 9. CDR3 sequence: CASIRDRTWDTQYF. CDR3 nucleotide sequence: TGTGCCAGCATTCGGGACAGGACCTGGGATACGCAGTATTTT.

This rearrangement joins TRBV28 to TRBJ1-2; no reliable D call. The CDR3 loop spans 12 amino acids. Trimming left V 7 bases short and J 12 bases short, with 18 bases between. Germline V gene sequence: CDR1 MDHEN, CDR2 SYDVKM. The CDR3 sequence: CASTTPGTVNTF. CDR3 bases: TGTGCCAGCACCACCCCCGGCACAGTGAACACCTTC.

The CDR3 sequence is CASSSRSPMYNEQFF. The CDR3 coding sequence is TGTGCCAGCAGTTCTAGGTCCCCCATGTACAATGAGCAGTTCTTC. The chain has TRBV5-4 and TRBJ2-1; D call uncertain. The length of the CDR3 is 15 residues. The germline CDR1 and CDR2 sequences are SGHNT and YYREEE (reference sequence). The V gene lost 5 bases and the J gene lost 4 bases, with 16 bases spanning the gap.

The rearrangement uses TRBV7-3 and TRBJ2-1, with TRBD2 matching over 11 bases. Losses at the gene ends were 4 bases for V and 5 bases for J; bases not matched to a gene: 1. Germline V gene lookup returns CDR1 SGHTA and CDR2 FQGTGA. This CDR3 has 14 amino acids. CDR3 amino acids: CASSSGLADNEQFF. CDR3 in DNA: TGTGCCAGCAGCTCGGGACTAGCGGACAATGAGCAGTTCTTC.

The rearrangement joins TRBV5-1 to TRBJ2-5; D is possibly TRBD1 (5 bases). Germline CDR1 SGHRS, CDR2 YFSETQ. This CDR3 spans 14 amino acids. Deletions cut 3 bases from V and 0 bases from J, with 9 bases between. The CDR3 loop reads CASSWTWYQETQYF. The CDR3 nucleotides read TGCGCCAGCAGCTGGACATGGTACCAAGAGACCCAGTACTTC.

V is TRBV9 and J is TRBJ2-3; 8 bases are a match to TRBD2. The V segment lost 3 bases and the J segment 3 bases; nucleotides outside the gene matches: 3. Germline values: CDR1 SGDLS, CDR2 YYNGEE. This CDR3 is 14 amino acids long. The CDR3, as DNA: TGTGCCAGCAGCGATAGCGGGACGACAGATACGCAGTATTTT. It encodes CASSDSGTTDTQYF.

The rearrangement links TRBV7-9 to TRBJ1-2, with 8 bases fitting TRBD1. Germline CDR1 SEHNR, CDR2 FQNEAQ (reference sequence). This CDR3 has 16 residues. Unmatched junction bases numbered 15, after V lost 4 bases and J lost 8 bases. CDR3 nucleotide sequence: TGTGCCAGCAGCTCCAGGGGGGCCAGGGGGCTTTCGGGCTACACCTTC. It specifies CASSSRGARGLSGYTF.

This chain links TRBV6-1 with TRBJ2-7; possibly TRBD2 for D (5 bases). V gave up 1 base and J gave up 4 bases, with 11 bases separating them. The CDR3 consists of 14 residues. CDR1 and CDR2 (germline): MNHNS, SASEGT. This CDR3 is CASSEGPGWYEQYV. In nucleotides, the CDR3 is TGTGCCAGCAGTGAAGGCCCGGGATGGTACGAGCAGTACGTC.

V usage is TRBV30 and J usage is TRBJ1-2; D might be TRBD1 (5 bases). From germline, CDR1 is GTSNPN and CDR2 SVGIG (reference sequence). The CDR3 consists of 15 residues. V was shortened by 2 bases and J by 2 bases, with 15 bases between the two germline ends. Here the CDR3 reads CAWSKGGAPNYGYTF. Here the CDR3 DNA reads TGTGCCTGGAGTAAAGGAGGGGCACCGAACTATGGCTACACCTTC.

The chain couples TRBV24-1 to TRBJ2-1; D is perhaps TRBD1 (6 bases). Germline CDR1 KGHDR, CDR2 SFDVKD. Trimming shortened V by 6 bases and J by 4 bases, and 12 bases separated the two germline ends. The CDR3 is 14 residues long. The CDR3 DNA follows: TGTGCCACCAGTAGGAAGGGGGAGTACAATGAGCAGTTCTTC. Encoded protein: CATSRKGEYNEQFF.